The next 24 T cell receptor beta chains were all read from a single sample in a study of T cell responses to AZD1222 COVID-19 vaccine. Repertoires were generated with immunoSEQ multiplex PCR, while TCRdb's copy carries only in-frame clones and drops some. The sample carries around 120,000 clones, roughly 89% recorded once. The sample consisted of peripheral blood, taken 28 days after the second AZD1222 dose. The receptors derive from an adult who received the AZD1222 COVID-19 vaccine.

The rearrangement uses TRBV21-1 and TRBJ1-5; the D segment call TRBD1 is taken from the table without a DNA check. TRBV21-1 is annotated as a pseudogene. The CDR3 length is 13 residues. CDR3 region: CASSPRGGKPQHF. The CDR3 bases are TGTGCCAGCAGCCCTCGAGGGGGCAAGCCCCAGCATTTT.

The chain carries TRBV9 and TRBJ1-2; tentatively, D is TRBD1 (6 bases). Trimming stripped 0 bases from V and 8 bases from J, with 11 bases between. CDR1 and CDR2 from the germline V gene are SGDLS and YYNGEE. The CDR3 has 13 residues. This CDR3 is CASSVDAGEGYTF. CDR3 DNA: TGTGCCAGCAGCGTAGATGCAGGGGAAGGCTACACCTTC.

This clone showed up just a few times. The chain links TRBV7-2 to TRBJ1-3; D gene uncertain. The V gene's germline CDR1 is SGHTA and CDR2 FQGNSA. This CDR3 has 16 amino acids. The V gene lost 1 base and the J gene lost 4 bases, with 14 bases spanning the gap. The CDR3 sequence: CASSLGFGVGGNTIYF. The CDR3 DNA reads TGTGCCAGCAGCTTAGGGTTTGGGGTCGGGGGAAACACCATATATTTT.

This clone was picked up one time. The chain's CDR3 is CASSPGRMNTEAFF. Written as DNA, the CDR3 is TGTGCCAGCTCACCAGGGCGGATGAACACTGAAGCTTTCTTT. V and J are TRBV18 and TRBJ1-1, with unresolved D. Germline V lookup: CDR1 KGHSH, CDR2 LQKENI. This CDR3 has 14 residues. V was cut by 2 bases and J by 0 bases, with 7 bases left in between.

CDR3 sequence reads: CASSLRPHDSGTYEQYF. The DNA for the CDR3 is TGTGCCAGCAGCTTAAGGCCGCATGATAGCGGAACCTACGAGCAGTACTTC. The chain combines TRBV7-8 with TRBJ2-7; a possible D gene is TRBD2 (6 bases). CDR1 is SGHVS and CDR2 is FQNEAQ in the germline V gene. V lost 2 bases and J 2 bases, leaving 19 bases between the germline ends. There are 17 residues in the CDR3.

This clone came up once. The chain combines TRBV9 with TRBJ2-5; D not certain. CDR3 size: 15 residues. The germline V gene has CDR1 SGDLS and CDR2 YYNGEE. V lost 0 bases and J 2 bases, leaving 11 bases between the germline ends. The CDR3 loop reads CASSVGSYRQETQYF. Here the CDR3 DNA reads TGTGCCAGCAGCGTAGGGTCATATCGACAAGAGACCCAGTACTTC. Drawing the rest from reference TRBV9 and TRBJ2-5, the complete variable domain is DSGVTQTPKHLITATGQRVTLRCSPRSGDLSVYWYQQSLDQGLQFLIQYYNGEERAKGNILERFSAQQFPDLHSELNLSSLELGDSALYFCASSVGSYRQETQYFGPGTRLLVL.

This chain uses TRBV7-8 with TRBJ1-6; 8 bases are shared with TRBD1. This CDR3 has 16 residues. With 5 bases clipped from V and 9 bases from J, the junction kept 12 bases outside the gene matches. CDR1 is SGHVS and CDR2 is FQNEAQ in the germline V gene. Here the CDR3 DNA reads TGTGCCAGCAGCCCCGGAATTGACAGGGGAGGTTCACCCCTCCACTTT. Translation gives CASSPGIDRGGSPLHF.

The chain is built from TRBV27 and TRBJ2-1, with a weak D call TRBD2 (6 bases). Germline lookup yields CDR1 MNHEY and CDR2 SMNVEV (reference sequence). The CDR3 runs 15 residues. With 10 bases removed from V and 0 bases from J, the gap between germline ends came to 16 bases. CDR3 sequence (DNA): TGTGCCACCTCTGGGGGGACGGGCTCCTACAATGAGCAGTTCTTC. It yields the protein CATSGGTGSYNEQFF.

The rearrangement joins TRBV7-9 to TRBJ2-1; D might be TRBD2 (6 bases). The CDR3 contains 11 residues. Between the trimmed V and J ends, which lost 5 bases and 9 bases, there was a span of 8 bases. The germline V gene encodes CDR1 SEHNR and CDR2 FQNEAQ (reference sequence). CDR3 in DNA: TGTGCCAGCAGCGTCGGGGGTGAGCAGTTCTTC. It codes for CASSVGGEQFF.

V gene TRBV9 combines with J gene TRBJ2-1; 9 bases are shared with TRBD2. V was clipped by 0 bases and J by 2 bases; unmatched bases: 6. From germline, CDR1 is SGDLS and CDR2 YYNGEE. The CDR3 spans 17 residues. Here the CDR3 reads CASSVGIAGGTYNEQFF. The CDR3, as DNA: TGTGCCAGCAGCGTAGGGATCGCGGGAGGGACCTACAATGAGCAGTTCTTC.

The V gene is TRBV2, the J gene TRBJ2-2; a possible D gene is TRBD2 (5 bases). V gave up 5 bases and J gave up 10 bases, with 20 bases separating them. Germline loops: CDR1 SNHLY, CDR2 FYNNEI. This CDR3 spans 15 amino acids. The CDR3 DNA follows: TGTGCCAGCAGTCCGACACGGGGTCAGTACGCGGAGCTGTTTTTT. It is translated as CASSPTRGQYAELFF.

The sample holds one count of this clone. This chain uses TRBV7-2 with TRBJ2-7; maybe TRBD1 (6 bases). The V gene's germline CDR1 is SGHTA and CDR2 FQGNSA. The CDR3 loop spans 17 amino acids. V was shortened by 1 base and J by 6 bases, with 22 bases between the two germline ends. As DNA, the CDR3 is TGTGCCAGCAGCTTAGTTGGGACACCGGGCCAAGGGGGCGAGCAGTACTTC. This sequence encodes CASSLVGTPGQGGEQYF.

The chain combines TRBV15 with TRBJ1-2, with TRBD1 matching over 7 bases. From germline, CDR1 is LNHNV and CDR2 YYDKDF (reference sequence). The J segment lost 6 bases and the V segment lost 3 bases, leaving 13 bases of the junction unmatched. CDR3 size: 16 residues. The CDR3 is CATSRDSTGFGDGYTF. The CDR3 region has the DNA TGTGCCACCAGCAGGGATTCGACAGGGTTTGGGGATGGCTACACCTTC.

The J gene is TRBJ2-5, the V gene TRBV5-5; TRBD2 matches 11 bases. Trimming removed 7 bases from V and 2 bases from J; junction bases left unmatched: 7. This CDR3 comprises 15 residues. Germline V lookup: CDR1 SGHKS, CDR2 YYEKEE (reference sequence). This CDR3 reads CASELAGAGQETQYF. Written as DNA, the CDR3 is TGTGCCAGCGAACTAGCGGGGGCGGGGCAAGAGACCCAGTACTTC.

The V gene is TRBV6-5, the J gene TRBJ1-2, with 10 bases identical to TRBD1. V trimming: 6 bases; J trimming: 8 bases; junction bases outside the gene matches: 9. CDR3 size: 14 residues. The germline V gene has CDR1 MNHEY and CDR2 SVGAGI. The CDR3 here is CASRFSGTGAGYTF. The DNA for the CDR3 is TGTGCCAGCAGGTTTTCCGGGACAGGGGCGGGCTACACCTTC.

V gene TRBV18 combines with J gene TRBJ2-5; D perhaps matches TRBD2 (5 bases). This CDR3 contains 15 residues. The germline CDR1 and CDR2 sequences are KGHSH and LQKENI. Trimming removed 2 bases from V and 3 bases from J, with 13 bases in between. The CDR3 nucleotides read TGTGCCAGCTCACCAAACACGGGGAGAAAAGAGACCCAGTACTTC. This codes for CASSPNTGRKETQYF.

This clone occurred once. The DNA for the CDR3 is TGCGCCAGCAGCTTGGCACTTGATGTGGGGACCCAGTACTTC. As protein: CASSLALDVGTQYF. J is TRBJ2-5 and V is TRBV5-1; D is unclear. V was pared by 0 bases and J by 7 bases, with 13 bases between. The germline V gene encodes CDR1 SGHRS and CDR2 YFSETQ. The CDR3 covers 14 residues.

This chain uses TRBV6-6 with TRBJ1-1, with D unclear. The CDR3 extends over 13 amino acids. Per the germline V gene, CDR1 is MNHNY and CDR2 is SVGAGI (reference sequence). Trimming took off 5 bases at V and 5 bases at J, with 12 bases between the two ends. CDR3 nucleotide sequence: TGTGCCAGCAGTCCGGTTCTAGGGACTGAAGCTTTCTTT. Its protein is CASSPVLGTEAFF.

This clone was counted only a few times. The V and J genes are TRBV30 and TRBJ1-2, with D unresolved. CDR3 length: 13 residues. V dropped 0 bases and J dropped 8 bases, with 13 bases sitting between them. Germline CDR1 GTSNPN, CDR2 SVGIG (reference sequence). CDR3 protein: CAWSVLLGSGYTF. In DNA, the CDR3 is TGTGCCTGGAGTGTGCTTCTAGGGTCCGGCTACACCTTC.

The chain recombines TRBV5-5 with TRBJ1-5; D is perhaps TRBD1 (6 bases). The germline V and J ends were trimmed by 4 bases and 0 bases, with 17 bases remaining between them. Looked up from germline, CDR1 is SGHKS and CDR2 is YYEKEE (reference sequence). This CDR3 is 17 amino acids long. Here the CDR3 reads CASSPWGQGLSNQPQHF. DNA for the CDR3: TGTGCCAGCAGCCCCTGGGGGCAGGGACTTAGCAATCAGCCCCAGCATTTT.

This clone appeared a few times. This sequence joins TRBV6-5 and TRBJ1-5; 8 bases map to TRBD1. Germline assignment: CDR1 MNHEY and CDR2 SVGAGI. CDR3 length: 13 residues. After removal of 6 bases from V and 5 bases from J, the junction contained 3 bases not matched to a gene. CDR3 DNA sequence: TGTGCCAGCAGGGCGGACAGGGATCAGCCCCAGCATTTT. As protein: CASRADRDQPQHF.

This chain connects TRBV18 to TRBJ1-1; D is ambiguous. Germline lookup yields CDR1 KGHSH and CDR2 LQKENI. The germline V and J ends were trimmed by 2 bases and 0 bases, with 10 bases remaining between them. This CDR3 spans 15 amino acids. CDR3 residues: CASSPGQQVNTEAFF. The CDR3 nucleotides read TGTGCCAGCTCACCAGGCCAGCAAGTGAACACTGAAGCTTTCTTT.

The V and J genes are TRBV6-5 and TRBJ2-7; TRBD2 is a possible D gene (7 bases). The V and J ends lost 0 bases and 2 bases respectively, with 14 bases between them. Germline-derived CDR1 and CDR2 are MNHEY and SVGAGI. The CDR3 covers 16 residues. CDR3 protein: CASSYSSAGATYEQYF. The CDR3 DNA reads as TGTGCCAGCAGTTACTCGAGTGCGGGGGCGACCTACGAGCAGTACTTC.

V usage is TRBV9 and J usage is TRBJ2-1; 11 positions match TRBD2. The ends lost 4 bases at V and 8 bases at J; junction bases unmatched: 8. Per the germline V gene, CDR1 is SGDLS and CDR2 is YYNGEE. CDR3 length: 15 amino acids. The CDR3 protein is CASSPVPSGRYEQFF. The CDR3 coding sequence is TGTGCCAGCAGCCCCGTACCTAGCGGGAGGTATGAGCAGTTCTTC.